This is a list of T cell receptor beta chains from one sample in a study of blood T cell repertoires in COVID-19. Repertoires were generated with immunoSEQ multiplex PCR, while TCRdb's copy carries only in-frame clones and drops some. The data show 25,000 to 30,000 clones, roughly 90% seen once. The sequenced sample consisted of peripheral blood. The source is a human donor in a cohort sampled during active COVID-19. The CDR3 runs from the conserved cysteine through the conserved F or W. The D gene is left open where the match is weak. Size is stated for part of the rows, as once, few or many counts, or as a class when the clone is expanded.

>.|TRBD1|TRBV7-3|TRBJ1-2
TGTGCCAGCAGCTTAGGGACAGGGGTCGGCTACACCTTC
CASSLGTGVGYTF
>.|TRBD1|TRBV3-1/TRBV3-2|TRBJ2-7
TGTGCCAGCAGCCAAGCTGACAGGGGTGGGTACGAGCAGTACTTC
CASSQADRGGYEQYF
>.|.|TRBV25-1|TRBJ2-5
TGTGCCAGCAGTGAATTCTCAGGTACCCAAGAGACCCAGTACTTC
CASSEFSGTQETQYF
>.|.|TRBV7-9|TRBJ1-3
TGTGCCAGCAGTCGCGGCGGGGGCTATCGAACCTCTGGAAACACCATATATTTT
CASSRGGGYRTSGNTIYF
>.|TRBD1|TRBV5-1|TRBJ1-6
TGCGCCAGCAGCTTGCAACAGGGGGGTAGTAATTCACCCCTCCACTTT
CASSLQQGGSNSPLHF
>.|.|TRBV19|TRBJ2-5
TGTGCCAGTAGTATTTTTGCGACAGTAGAGACCCAGTACTTC
CASSIFATVETQYF
>once|TRBD1|TRBV2|TRBJ1-5
TGTGCCAGCAGTGAAGCCCGGGACAGAGTGAATCAGCCCCAGCATTTT
CASSEARDRVNQPQHF
>.|.|TRBV4-2|TRBJ1-5
TGTGCCAGCAGCCAAGATCCGCAGGGCGGCAATCAGCCCCAGCATTTT
CASSQDPQGGNQPQHF
>.|.|TRBV4-2|TRBJ2-3
TGTGCCAGCAGCCAAGACCCTATTAACCCGTCGAGGAGCACAGATACGCAGTATTTT
CASSQDPINPSRSTDTQYF
>.|TRBD2|TRBV20-1|TRBJ2-2
TGCAGTGCTAGTGTGTTCGGGGGGGGCCCCGGGGAGCTGTTTTTT
CSASVFGGGPGELFF
>.|TRBD1|TRBV19|TRBJ2-2
TGTGCCAGTAGTTTCTACAGGGGGCCGCGAGGCACCGGGGAGCTGTTTTTT
CASSFYRGPRGTGELFF
>.|.|TRBV19|TRBJ2-1
TGTGCCAGCTCGGGACAAGACTGGAATGAGCAGTTCTTC
CASSGQDWNEQFF
>.|TRBD2|TRBV2|TRBJ2-3
TGTGCCAGCACTAGCGGAATACAGAATACGCAGTATTTT
CASTSGIQNTQYF
>.|.|TRBV6-5|TRBJ1-2
TGTGCCAGCAGCGACAGGTTTGGCTACACCTTC
CASSDRFGYTF
>.|TRBD1|TRBV6-5|TRBJ2-7
TGTGCCAGCACCAAAGGGGCAGGGGGCGCGTGGGAGCAGTACTTC
CASTKGAGGAWEQYF
>.|.|TRBV6-5|TRBJ2-5
TGTGCCAGCAGTTACTCAGGAGGTTACGGGACCCAGTACTTC
CASSYSGGYGTQYF
>.|.|TRBV7-2|TRBJ2-7
TGTGCCAGCAGCAGGGGATCCTACGAGCAGTACTTC
CASSRGSYEQYF
>.|.|TRBV7-9|TRBJ2-3
TGTGCCAGCAGAACAGGGCGCCCCCGGATGGGGGCAGATACGCAGTATTTT
CASRTGRPRMGADTQYF
>once|TRBD1|TRBV7-3|TRBJ2-3
TGTGCCAGCAGCTGGGACAGCACTAGCACAGATACGCAGTATTTT
CASSWDSTSTDTQYF
>.|.|TRBV5-1|TRBJ1-1
TGCGCCAGCAGCTTAGGGGGGGAGTGGTATGGGAACACTGAAGCTTTCTTT
CASSLGGEWYGNTEAFF
>.|TRBD2|TRBV19|TRBJ2-3
TGTGCCAGTAGTATTCGCGGGGGACGGGCAGATACGCAGTATTTT
CASSIRGGRADTQYF
>.|.|TRBV9|TRBJ1-3
TGTGCCAGCAGCGTAGTCGGGGGCTCTGGAAACACCATATATTTT
CASSVVGGSGNTIYF
>.|.|TRBV24-1|TRBJ1-2
TGTGCCACCAGTGATTCTTCGGGCTATGGCTACACCTTC
CATSDSSGYGYTF
>.|.|TRBV6-1|TRBJ1-2
TGTGCCAGCAGTGAAACAGGTGGTGGCTACACCTTC
CASSETGGGYTF
>.|TRBD1|TRBV27|TRBJ1-2
TGTGCCAGCAGTTTGGACAGGGGGCAAGGTGGCTACACCTTC
CASSLDRGQGGYTF
>.|.|TRBV5-4|TRBJ2-5
TGTGCCAGCAGCTTCGATCGGGAGACCCAGTACTTC
CASSFDRETQYF
>.|.|TRBV19|TRBJ1-2
TGTGCCAGTAGTATACAGGGGTATGGCTACACCTTC
CASSIQGYGYTF
>.|.|TRBV6-4|TRBJ2-5
TGTGCCAGCAGTGTACCGGGTCCCCAAGAGACCCAGTACTTC
CASSVPGPQETQYF
>.|.|TRBV13|TRBJ1-2
TGTGCCAGCAGCTTACTGGGAGGGATGAATGGCTACACCTTC
CASSLLGGMNGYTF
>.|.|TRBV5-1|TRBJ2-5
TGCGCCAGCAGCTTGATTTCTAATGCGGAGACCCAGTACTTC
CASSLISNAETQYF